This T cell receptor beta chain was obtained from a study of metastatic and nonmetastatic thyroid tumors. Study-wide context: Across peripheral blood and tumor or nodule tissue samples taken from malignant and benign thyroid patients, the repertoires were compared with one another.

Notes on the study in general: Patients with malignant thyroid tumors reportedly had significantly higher TCR beta diversity than those with benign nodules, in blood and tumor.

TCRdb reassembled clones from the PCR reads with MiXCR. This sample yields about 31,000 clones, of which 15% to 20% are seen a single time; about 20% belongs to the top ten. Every patient was untreated before thyroid surgery. J gave up 2 bases and V 7 bases, and 18 bases lay outside the gene matches. This CDR3 region has 19 residues. CDR1 LNHDA and CDR2 SQIVND come from the germline V gene (reference sequence). This clone was seen many times. The target antigen is unknown. Material for sequencing was blood. The clonotype comes from a female donor with papillary thyroid cancer or a benign thyroid nodule (not recorded which). Some clones in this sample may be carry-over from other donors' samples. The rearrangement joins TRBV19 to TRBJ2-1, with 9 bases fitting TRBD2. As DNA, the CDR3 is TGTGCCAGTATCCCATCGGGGTTTGGGGAGCGGGGGGCCTACAATGAGCAGTTCTTC. It translates to CASIPSGFGERGAYNEQFF.